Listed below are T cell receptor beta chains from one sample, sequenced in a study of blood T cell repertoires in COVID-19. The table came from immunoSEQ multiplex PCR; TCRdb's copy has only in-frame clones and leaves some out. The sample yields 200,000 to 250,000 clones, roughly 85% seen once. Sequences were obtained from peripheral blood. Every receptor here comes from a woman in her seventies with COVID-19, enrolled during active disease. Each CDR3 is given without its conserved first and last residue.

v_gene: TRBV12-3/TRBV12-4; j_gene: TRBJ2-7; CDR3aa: ASSLGGEQY
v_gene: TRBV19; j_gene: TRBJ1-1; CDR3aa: ASSIGDRGRTEAF
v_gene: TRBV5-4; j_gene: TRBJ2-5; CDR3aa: ASSFASGRETQY
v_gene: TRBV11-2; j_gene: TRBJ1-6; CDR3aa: ASSLSSGYYNSPLH
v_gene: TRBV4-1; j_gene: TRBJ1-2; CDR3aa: ASSQPVVAVQQS
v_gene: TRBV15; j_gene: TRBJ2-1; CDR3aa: ATSSSLNEQF
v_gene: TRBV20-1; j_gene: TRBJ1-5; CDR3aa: SASSNRDRGKPQH
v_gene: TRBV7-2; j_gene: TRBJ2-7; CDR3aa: ASSSSLAGISYEQY
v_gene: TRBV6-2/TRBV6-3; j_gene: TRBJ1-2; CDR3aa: ASSLLTNRDRVNYGYT
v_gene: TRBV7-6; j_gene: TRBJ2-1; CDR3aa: ASSLASGPYNEQF
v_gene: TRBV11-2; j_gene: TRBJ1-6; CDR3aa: ASSGQGNSPLH